This is a list of T cell receptor beta chains from one sample in a study of PD-1 blockade in classical Hodgkin lymphoma. TCRdb's copy holds only in-frame clones and misses some; the assay was immunoSEQ multiplex PCR. The data contain under 15,000 clones, roughly 86% of them seen just once; the ten biggest clones take up around 0.92%. This material consisted of CD4+ T cells from blood, taken before the fourth cycle of nivolumab. The receptors derive from a human donor with classical Hodgkin lymphoma. CDR3s leave out the opening cysteine and the closing phenylalanine or tryptophan.

j_gene: TRBJ2-7
v_gene: TRBV18
len: 10
CDR3aa: ASSRLREEQY

j_gene: TRBJ1-6
v_gene: TRBV5-8
len: 14
CDR3aa: ASSLRGGAYDSPLH

j_gene: TRBJ2-3
v_gene: TRBV7-3
len: 13
CDR3aa: ASSLSGVSTDTQY

j_gene: TRBJ2-2
v_gene: TRBV19
len: 12
CDR3aa: ATSGTVNTGELF

j_gene: TRBJ2-2
v_gene: TRBV7-2
len: 15
CDR3aa: ASSLEGRRANTGELF

j_gene: TRBJ1-5
v_gene: TRBV29-1
len: 11
CDR3aa: SVEVAAGQPQH

j_gene: TRBJ1-5
v_gene: TRBV4-2
len: 13
CDR3aa: ASSPRTPSNQPQH

j_gene: TRBJ1-6
v_gene: TRBV6-6
len: 13
CDR3aa: ASSTGTGRNSPLH

j_gene: TRBJ1-5
v_gene: TRBV5-1
len: 14
CDR3aa: ASSPGPGVGNQPQH

j_gene: TRBJ2-7
v_gene: TRBV7-6
len: 12
CDR3aa: ASSQGTGLVEQY

j_gene: TRBJ2-3
v_gene: TRBV10-3
len: 15
CDR3aa: AISESTGGDPRNTQY

j_gene: TRBJ1-5
v_gene: TRBV5-4
len: 12
CDR3aa: ASSLDAANQPQH

j_gene: TRBJ2-5
v_gene: TRBV10-3
len: 11
CDR3aa: AISDRAQETQY

j_gene: TRBJ2-2
v_gene: TRBV6-1
len: 13
CDR3aa: ASSPRRSDTGELF

j_gene: TRBJ2-3
v_gene: TRBV18
len: 14
CDR3aa: ASSPSGLTGTDTQY

j_gene: TRBJ1-2
v_gene: TRBV7-9
len: 10
CDR3aa: ASSRASYGYT

j_gene: TRBJ2-5
v_gene: TRBV7-2
len: 12
CDR3aa: ASSLQGMGGTQY

j_gene: TRBJ2-5
v_gene: TRBV5-5
len: 12
CDR3aa: ASSLGGHRETQY

j_gene: TRBJ2-5
v_gene: TRBV28
len: 16
CDR3aa: ASSLVRGGVSNRETQY

j_gene: TRBJ2-5
v_gene: TRBV9
len: 12
CDR3aa: ASSVSQGKETQY

j_gene: TRBJ2-1
v_gene: TRBV25-1
len: 11
CDR3aa: ASLRRGANEQF

j_gene: TRBJ1-2
v_gene: TRBV4-3
len: 15
CDR3aa: ASSQGARSVPIYGYT

j_gene: TRBJ1-2
v_gene: TRBV5-1
len: 12
CDR3aa: ASSLGQSTNGYT

j_gene: TRBJ1-4
v_gene: TRBV5-1
len: 14
CDR3aa: ASSLAVTSTNEKLF

j_gene: TRBJ1-5
v_gene: TRBV2
len: 12
CDR3aa: ASSGTGGDQPQH

j_gene: TRBJ2-7
v_gene: TRBV5-1
len: 12
CDR3aa: ASSLGYTSYEQY

j_gene: TRBJ2-3
v_gene: TRBV9
len: 13
CDR3aa: ASSSGSLGADTQY

j_gene: TRBJ2-2
v_gene: TRBV11-2
len: 17
CDR3aa: ASSLDWGGGPRATGELF

j_gene: TRBJ2-1
v_gene: TRBV6-1
len: 12
CDR3aa: ASSRTGDANEQF

j_gene: TRBJ1-4
v_gene: TRBV5-1
len: 14
CDR3aa: ASAHGGRSTNEKLF

j_gene: TRBJ1-1
v_gene: TRBV5-5
len: 13
CDR3aa: ASSSAGTMNTEAF

j_gene: TRBJ2-3
v_gene: TRBV7-2
len: 12
CDR3aa: ASSFSGGPDTQY

j_gene: TRBJ2-2
v_gene: TRBV5-6
len: 13
CDR3aa: ASRTRLAGVGELF

j_gene: TRBJ1-2
v_gene: TRBV28
len: 10
CDR3aa: ASSPEVWGYT

j_gene: TRBJ1-1
v_gene: TRBV27
len: 12
CDR3aa: ASIGRFMNTEAF

j_gene: TRBJ1-1
v_gene: TRBV15
len: 15
CDR3aa: ATSGGGLSTANTEAF

j_gene: TRBJ2-6
v_gene: TRBV25-1
len: 15
CDR3aa: ATSRGGVYSGANVLT

j_gene: TRBJ1-2
v_gene: TRBV27
len: 12
CDR3aa: ASSPYGGADGYT

j_gene: TRBJ2-6
v_gene: TRBV5-7
len: 15
CDR3aa: ASQDVCVQSRANVLT

j_gene: TRBJ1-1
v_gene: TRBV6-6
len: 13
CDR3aa: ASSARTGRDTEAF

j_gene: TRBJ1-2
v_gene: TRBV7-2
len: 15
CDR3aa: ASLPQGQAGPIYGYT

j_gene: TRBJ1-1
v_gene: TRBV18
len: 14
CDR3aa: ASSPRRGRTNTEAF

j_gene: TRBJ1-1
v_gene: TRBV5-1
len: 12
CDR3aa: ASSQDNPGQEAF

j_gene: TRBJ1-4
v_gene: TRBV28
len: 11
CDR3aa: ASLGPTVEKLF

j_gene: TRBJ1-5
v_gene: TRBV30
len: 9
CDR3aa: AWSLDRTQH

j_gene: TRBJ2-5
v_gene: TRBV9
len: 11
CDR3aa: ASSLSAQETQY

j_gene: TRBJ2-1
v_gene: TRBV27
len: 13
CDR3aa: ASTKGGHPYNEQF

j_gene: TRBJ2-1
v_gene: TRBV7-7
len: 11
CDR3aa: ASSTMLYNEQF

j_gene: TRBJ1-1
v_gene: TRBV28
len: 15
CDR3aa: ASSPAGTQGMNTEAF

j_gene: TRBJ2-7
v_gene: TRBV29-1
len: 14
CDR3aa: SVAGTGRAGRDEQY

j_gene: TRBJ2-3
v_gene: TRBV29-1
len: 10
CDR3aa: SVEGTGDTQY

j_gene: TRBJ1-3
v_gene: TRBV2
len: 13
CDR3aa: ASSETTGSGNTIY

j_gene: TRBJ1-5
v_gene: TRBV18
len: 12
CDR3aa: ASSPGGRNQPQH

j_gene: TRBJ2-6
v_gene: TRBV18
len: 14
CDR3aa: ASSPLIIAGANVLT

j_gene: TRBJ2-5
v_gene: TRBV6-6
len: 9
CDR3aa: ASSKQETQY